These 2 T cell receptor delta chains came from one sample sequenced in a study of γδ T cells in repeated Plasmodium falciparum infection. Bulk repertoires came from Vgamma9/Vdelta2+ or Vdelta2-negative gammadelta T cells flow-sorted from PBMC. TCRdb processed the multiplex PCR reads again with the CATT caller. This repertoire shows 75,000 to 100,000 delta-chain clones, roughly 1.4% found once; its top ten account for more than 7%. The sample taken for sequencing was gamma-delta T cells from blood. These receptors all come from a pool of human donors (malaria-infected and uninfected, not separated).

About this clone itself: A far larger clone is one nucleotide away, so this likely arose from a read error. Different DNA sequences within this sample yield the same CDR3. The V gene is listed as TRDV1; no J gene was called; TRDD3 was called by the table and not checked on the DNA. The CDR3 is 18 residues long. Germline V CDR1 and CDR2: TSWWSYY, QGS. CDR3 sequence (DNA): TGTGCTCTTGGGGACCTTAGTCCAATTCCTTTGGCGGCTGATAAACTCATCTTC. It yields the protein CALGDLSPIPLAADKLIF.

About this clone: A far larger clone differs by one base, so this is likely a read error. The sample has other DNA sequences that encode this CDR3 too. The genes are TRDV1 and TRDJ1, with TRDD3 matching 11 bases. Germline lookup yields CDR1 TSWWSYY and CDR2 QGS. The CDR3 totals 24 residues. The CDR3 here is CALGELVLISGSGGYEGYTDKLIF. The CDR3 DNA reads as TGTGCTCTTGGGGAACTCGTATTAATTTCAGGGAGTGGGGGATACGAAGGGTACACCGACAAACTCATCTTT.